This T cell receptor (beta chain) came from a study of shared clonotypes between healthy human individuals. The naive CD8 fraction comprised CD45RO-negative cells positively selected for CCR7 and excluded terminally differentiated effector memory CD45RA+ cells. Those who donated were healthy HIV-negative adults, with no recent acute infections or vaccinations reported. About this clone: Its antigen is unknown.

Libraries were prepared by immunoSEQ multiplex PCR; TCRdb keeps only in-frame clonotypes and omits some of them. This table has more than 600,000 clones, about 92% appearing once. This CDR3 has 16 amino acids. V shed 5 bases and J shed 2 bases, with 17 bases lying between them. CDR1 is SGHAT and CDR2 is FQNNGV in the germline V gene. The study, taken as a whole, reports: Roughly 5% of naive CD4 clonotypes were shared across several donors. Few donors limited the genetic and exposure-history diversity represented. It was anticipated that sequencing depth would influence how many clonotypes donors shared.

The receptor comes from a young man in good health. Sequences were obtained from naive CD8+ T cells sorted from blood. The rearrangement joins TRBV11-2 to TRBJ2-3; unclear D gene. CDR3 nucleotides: TGTGCCAGCAGCACTGATTGGGGTCCCCACACAGATACGCAGTATTTT. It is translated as CASSTDWGPHTDTQYF.